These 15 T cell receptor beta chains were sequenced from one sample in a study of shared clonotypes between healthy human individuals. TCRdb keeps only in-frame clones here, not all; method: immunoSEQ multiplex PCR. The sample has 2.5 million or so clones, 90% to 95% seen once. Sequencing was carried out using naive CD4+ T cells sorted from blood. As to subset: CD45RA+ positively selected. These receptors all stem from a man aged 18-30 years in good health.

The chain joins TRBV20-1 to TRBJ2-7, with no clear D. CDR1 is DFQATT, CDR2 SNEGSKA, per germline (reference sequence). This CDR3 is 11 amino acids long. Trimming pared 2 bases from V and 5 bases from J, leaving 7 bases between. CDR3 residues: CSARPVHEQYF. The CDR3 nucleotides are TGCAGTGCTAGACCAGTCCACGAGCAGTACTTC.

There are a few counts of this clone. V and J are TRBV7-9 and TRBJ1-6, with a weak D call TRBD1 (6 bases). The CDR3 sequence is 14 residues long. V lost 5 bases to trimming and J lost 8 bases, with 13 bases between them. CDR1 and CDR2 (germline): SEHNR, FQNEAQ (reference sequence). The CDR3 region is CASSTHPGDSPLHF. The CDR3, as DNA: TGTGCCAGCAGCACGCACCCAGGGGATTCACCCCTCCACTTT.

The CDR3 reads CAWKFTTYEQYF. For the CDR3, the DNA is TGTGCCTGGAAATTCACCACCTACGAGCAGTACTTC. The chain recombines TRBV30 with TRBJ2-5; D is ambiguous. TRBJ2-7 matches the DNA end more closely, so the J call is doubtful. The CDR3 spans 12 residues. Germline CDR1 and CDR2: GTSNPN and SVGIG (reference sequence).

CDR3 in DNA: TGTGCCAGCAGCCCCTCCGGGACTAGCGGGTGGGGGGAGCTGTTTTTT. It codes for CASSPSGTSGWGELFF. This chain links TRBV7-2 with TRBJ2-2; 12 positions match TRBD2. The germline gives CDR1 SGHTA, CDR2 FQGNSA. V lost 5 bases to trimming and J lost 8 bases; unmatched junction nucleotides: 9. The CDR3 has 16 residues.

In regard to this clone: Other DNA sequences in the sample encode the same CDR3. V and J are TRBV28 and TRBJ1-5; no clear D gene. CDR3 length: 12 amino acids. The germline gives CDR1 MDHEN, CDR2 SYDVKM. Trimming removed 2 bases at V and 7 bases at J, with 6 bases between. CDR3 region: CASSLPRQPQHF. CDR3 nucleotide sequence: TGTGCCAGCAGTTTACCCCGCCAGCCCCAGCATTTT.

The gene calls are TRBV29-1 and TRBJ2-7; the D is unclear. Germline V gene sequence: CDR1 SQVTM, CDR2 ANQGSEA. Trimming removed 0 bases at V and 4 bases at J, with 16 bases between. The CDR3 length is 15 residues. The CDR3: CSVEDPEGIPYEQYF. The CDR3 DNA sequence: TGCAGCGTTGAAGATCCAGAAGGCATCCCATACGAGCAGTACTTC.

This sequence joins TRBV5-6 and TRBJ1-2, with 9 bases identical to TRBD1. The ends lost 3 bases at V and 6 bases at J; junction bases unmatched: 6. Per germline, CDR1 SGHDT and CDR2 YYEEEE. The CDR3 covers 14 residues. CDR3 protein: CASSWGTGTDGYTF. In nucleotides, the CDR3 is TGTGCCAGCAGCTGGGGGACAGGGACAGATGGCTACACCTTC.

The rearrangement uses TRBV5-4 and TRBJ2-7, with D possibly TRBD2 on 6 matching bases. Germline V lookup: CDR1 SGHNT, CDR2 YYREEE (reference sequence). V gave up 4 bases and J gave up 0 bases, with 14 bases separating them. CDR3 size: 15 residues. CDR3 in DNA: TGTGCCAGCAGCCCGGGCGGCGGGATCTCCTACGAGCAGTACTTC. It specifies CASSPGGGISYEQYF.

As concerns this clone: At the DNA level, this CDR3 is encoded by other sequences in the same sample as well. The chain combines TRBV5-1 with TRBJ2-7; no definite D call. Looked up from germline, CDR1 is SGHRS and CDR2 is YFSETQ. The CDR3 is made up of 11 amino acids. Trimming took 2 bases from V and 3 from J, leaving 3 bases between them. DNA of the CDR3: TGCGCCAGCAGCTTCAGCTACGAGCAGTACTTC. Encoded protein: CASSFSYEQYF.

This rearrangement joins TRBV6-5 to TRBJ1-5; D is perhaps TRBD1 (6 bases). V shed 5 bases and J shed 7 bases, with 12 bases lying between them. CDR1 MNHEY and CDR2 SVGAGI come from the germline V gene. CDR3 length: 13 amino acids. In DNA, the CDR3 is TGTGCCAGCAGTGTGGACAGCTTCCAGCCCCAGCATTTT. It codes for CASSVDSFQPQHF.

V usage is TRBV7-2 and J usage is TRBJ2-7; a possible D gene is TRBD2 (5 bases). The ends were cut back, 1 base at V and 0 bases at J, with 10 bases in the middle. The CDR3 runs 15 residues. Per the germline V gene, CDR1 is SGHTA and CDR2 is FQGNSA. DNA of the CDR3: TGTGCCAGCAGCTTAGGCGGGTATTTCTCCTACGAGCAGTACTTC. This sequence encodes CASSLGGYFSYEQYF.

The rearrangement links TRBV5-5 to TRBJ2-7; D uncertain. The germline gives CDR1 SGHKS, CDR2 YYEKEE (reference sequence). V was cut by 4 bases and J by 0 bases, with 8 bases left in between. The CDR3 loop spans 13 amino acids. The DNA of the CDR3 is TGTGCCAGCAGCCCCGCAGGCTCCTACGAGCAGTACTTC. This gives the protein CASSPAGSYEQYF.

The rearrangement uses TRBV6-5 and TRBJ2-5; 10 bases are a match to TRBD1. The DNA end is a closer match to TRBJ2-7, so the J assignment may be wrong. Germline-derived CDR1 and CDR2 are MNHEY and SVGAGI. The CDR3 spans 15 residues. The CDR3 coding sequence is TGTGCCAGCAGTTACCGGGACAGGGGCTCCTACGAGCAGTACTTC. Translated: CASSYRDRGSYEQYF.

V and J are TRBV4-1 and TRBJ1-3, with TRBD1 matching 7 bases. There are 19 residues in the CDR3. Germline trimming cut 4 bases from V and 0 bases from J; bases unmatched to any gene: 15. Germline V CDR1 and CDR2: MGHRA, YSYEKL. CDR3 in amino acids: CASSRELPGTVNSGNTIYF. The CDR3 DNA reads TGCGCCAGCAGCCGCGAACTACCCGGGACAGTAAACTCTGGAAACACCATATATTTT.

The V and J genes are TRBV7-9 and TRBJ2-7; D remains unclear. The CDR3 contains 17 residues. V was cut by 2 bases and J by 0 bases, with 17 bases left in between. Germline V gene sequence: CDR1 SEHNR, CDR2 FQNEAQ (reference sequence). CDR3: CASSLWPAERSSYEQYF. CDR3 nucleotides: TGTGCCAGCAGCTTATGGCCGGCGGAAAGGAGCTCCTACGAGCAGTACTTC.